Each of the 2 T cell receptor beta chains below was sequenced from the same sample in a study of a mutant IDH1 vaccine in newly diagnosed glioma. Stated time point: baseline, week 1 (first vaccination visit). Treatment indicated: pre-vaccination baseline after standard-of-care therapy. Generated by immunoSEQ multiplex PCR, the TCRdb table keeps only in-frame clones and is missing some. The data hold some 50,000 clones, with more than 80% observed a single time. The sample in question was PBMCs, obtained from a glioma patient treated with radiotherapy, temozolomide or both. These receptors all stem from a man in his forties with glioma.

This chain joins TRBV6-6 and TRBJ1-1; D not resolved. The CDR3 loop spans 14 amino acids. Trimming left V 2 bases short and J 1 base short, with 8 bases between. The germline V gene has CDR1 MNHNY and CDR2 SVGAGI (reference sequence). The CDR3 DNA sequence: TGTGCCAGCAGTTACGAATCAGGGAACACTGAAGCTTTCTTT. Protein sequence: CASSYESGNTEAFF.

The rearrangement links TRBV6-6 to TRBJ2-2, with 11 bases identical to TRBD1. The germline gives CDR1 MNHNY, CDR2 SVGAGI (reference sequence). J was trimmed by 6 bases and V by 6 bases; bases with no gene match: 9. The CDR3 runs 16 residues. The CDR3 DNA sequence: TGTGCCAGCAGACTACCCGGGACAGGGGGGGCCGGGGAGCTGTTTTTT. It is translated as CASRLPGTGGAGELFF.